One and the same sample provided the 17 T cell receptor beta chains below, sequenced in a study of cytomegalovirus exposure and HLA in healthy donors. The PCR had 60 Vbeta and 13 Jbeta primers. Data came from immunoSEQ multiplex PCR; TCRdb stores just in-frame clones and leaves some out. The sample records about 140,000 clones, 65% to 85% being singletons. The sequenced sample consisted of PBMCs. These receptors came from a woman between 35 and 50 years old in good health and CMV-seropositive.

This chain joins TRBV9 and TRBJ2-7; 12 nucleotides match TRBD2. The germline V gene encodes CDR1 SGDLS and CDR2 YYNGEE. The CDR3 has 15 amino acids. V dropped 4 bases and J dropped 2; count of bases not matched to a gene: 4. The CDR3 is CASSPLAGGPYEQYF. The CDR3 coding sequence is TGTGCCAGCAGCCCGCTAGCGGGAGGGCCCTACGAGCAGTACTTC.

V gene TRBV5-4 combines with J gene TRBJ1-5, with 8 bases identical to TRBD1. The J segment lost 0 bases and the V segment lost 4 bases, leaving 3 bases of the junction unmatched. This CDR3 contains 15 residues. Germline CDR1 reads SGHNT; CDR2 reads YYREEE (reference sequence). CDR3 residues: CASSQGQGSNQPQHF. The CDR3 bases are TGTGCCAGCAGCCAAGGACAGGGTAGCAATCAGCCCCAGCATTTT.

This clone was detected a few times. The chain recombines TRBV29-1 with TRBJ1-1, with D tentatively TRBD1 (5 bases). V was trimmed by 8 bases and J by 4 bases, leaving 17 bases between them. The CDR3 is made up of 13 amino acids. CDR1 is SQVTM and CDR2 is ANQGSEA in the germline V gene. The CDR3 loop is CSTHSGVSTEAFF. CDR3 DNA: TGCAGCACACACTCGGGGGTCAGCACTGAAGCTTTCTTT.

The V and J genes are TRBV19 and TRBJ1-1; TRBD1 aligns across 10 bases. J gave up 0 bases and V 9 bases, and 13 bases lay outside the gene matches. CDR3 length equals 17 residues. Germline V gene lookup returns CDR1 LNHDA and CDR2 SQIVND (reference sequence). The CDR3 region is CASQGFRDRGVNTEAFF. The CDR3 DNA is TGTGCCAGCCAGGGGTTCCGGGACAGGGGAGTGAACACTGAAGCTTTCTTT.

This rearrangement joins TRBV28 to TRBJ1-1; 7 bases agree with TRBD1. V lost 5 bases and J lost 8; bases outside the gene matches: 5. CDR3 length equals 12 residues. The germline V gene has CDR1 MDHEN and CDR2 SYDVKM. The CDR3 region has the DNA TGTGCCAGCAGTGGGGGACAGCGAGAAGCTTTCTTT. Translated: CASSGGQREAFF.

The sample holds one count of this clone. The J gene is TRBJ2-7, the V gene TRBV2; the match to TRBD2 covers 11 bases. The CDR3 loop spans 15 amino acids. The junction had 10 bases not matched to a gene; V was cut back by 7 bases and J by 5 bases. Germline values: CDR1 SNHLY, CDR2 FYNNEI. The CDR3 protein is CASNLIAGGQDEQYF. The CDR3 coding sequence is TGTGCCAGCAACCTCATAGCGGGGGGGCAGGACGAGCAGTACTTC.

Here the CDR3 DNA reads TGTGCCAGGAGGACAGATACTAACTATGGCTACACCTTC. It specifies CARRTDTNYGYTF. The chain joins TRBV6-4 to TRBJ1-2; D is possibly TRBD1 (6 bases). The ends were cut back, 9 bases at V and 0 bases at J, with 11 bases in the middle. Germline V gene data show CDR1 as MRHNA and CDR2 as SNTAGT. The CDR3 has 13 residues.

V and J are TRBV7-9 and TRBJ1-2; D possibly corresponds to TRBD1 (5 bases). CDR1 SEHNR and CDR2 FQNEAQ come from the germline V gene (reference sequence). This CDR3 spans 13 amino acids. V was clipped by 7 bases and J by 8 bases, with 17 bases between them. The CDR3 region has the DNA TGTGCCAGCAACGGCCAGGACAATCACGGCTACACCTTC. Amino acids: CASNGQDNHGYTF.

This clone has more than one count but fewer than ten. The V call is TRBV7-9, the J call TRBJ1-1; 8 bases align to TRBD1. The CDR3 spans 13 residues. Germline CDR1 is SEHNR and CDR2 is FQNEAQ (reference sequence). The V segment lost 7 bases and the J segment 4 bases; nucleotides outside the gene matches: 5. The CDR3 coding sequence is TGTGCCAGCACAGGGGGCTTCGGCACTGAAGCTTTCTTT. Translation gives CASTGGFGTEAFF.

The CDR3: CASGLVPGLAGEGSTNNEQFF. In nucleotides, the CDR3 is TGTGCTAGTGGTTTGGTTCCCGGACTAGCGGGAGAGGGAAGTACTAACAATGAGCAGTTCTTC. This chain uses TRBV12-5 with TRBJ2-1; the match to TRBD2 covers 13 bases. This CDR3 comprises 21 residues. The V gene end was trimmed by 0 bases and the J gene end by 5 bases; junction bases not matched to a gene: 16. The germline V gene has CDR1 LGHNT and CDR2 FRNRAP.

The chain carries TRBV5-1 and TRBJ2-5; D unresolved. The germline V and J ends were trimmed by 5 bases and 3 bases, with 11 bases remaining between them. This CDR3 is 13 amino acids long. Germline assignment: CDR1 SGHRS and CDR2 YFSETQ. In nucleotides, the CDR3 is TGCGCCAGCAGTAATAGGCTAGAAGAGACCCAGTACTTC. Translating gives CASSNRLEETQYF.

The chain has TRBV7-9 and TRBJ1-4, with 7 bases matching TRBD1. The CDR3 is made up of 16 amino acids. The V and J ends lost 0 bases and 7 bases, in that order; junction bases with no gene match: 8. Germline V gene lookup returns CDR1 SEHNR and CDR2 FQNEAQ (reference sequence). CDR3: CASSLAGTAGGEKLFF. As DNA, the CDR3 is TGTGCCAGCAGCTTAGCCGGGACAGCGGGGGGTGAAAAACTGTTTTTT.

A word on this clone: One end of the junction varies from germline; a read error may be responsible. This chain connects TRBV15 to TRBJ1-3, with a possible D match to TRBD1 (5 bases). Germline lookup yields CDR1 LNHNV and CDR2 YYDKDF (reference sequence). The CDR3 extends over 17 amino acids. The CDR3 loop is CATSRDLIQGLGNTVYF. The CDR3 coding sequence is TGTGCCACCAGCAGAGATCTTATCCAGGGACTTGGAAACACCGTATATTTT.

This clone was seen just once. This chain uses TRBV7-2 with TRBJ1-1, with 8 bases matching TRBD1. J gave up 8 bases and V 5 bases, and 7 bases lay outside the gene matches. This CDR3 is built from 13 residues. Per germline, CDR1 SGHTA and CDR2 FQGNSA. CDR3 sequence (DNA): TGTGCCAGCAGCGTGGACAGGGTTAAGGAAGCTTTCTTT. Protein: CASSVDRVKEAFF. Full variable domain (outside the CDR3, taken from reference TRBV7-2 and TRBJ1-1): GAGVSQSPSNKVTEKGKDVELRCDPISGHTALYWYRQSLGQGLEFLIYFQGNSAPDKSGLPSDRFSAERTGGSVSTLTIQRTQQEDSAVYLCASSVDRVKEAFFGQGTRLTVV.

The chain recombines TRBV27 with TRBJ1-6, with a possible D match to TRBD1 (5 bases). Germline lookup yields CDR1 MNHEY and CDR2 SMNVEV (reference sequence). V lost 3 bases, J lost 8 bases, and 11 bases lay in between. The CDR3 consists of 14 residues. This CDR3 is CASSFGTDYSPLHF. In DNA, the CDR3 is TGTGCCAGCAGTTTCGGGACTGATTATTCACCCCTCCACTTT.

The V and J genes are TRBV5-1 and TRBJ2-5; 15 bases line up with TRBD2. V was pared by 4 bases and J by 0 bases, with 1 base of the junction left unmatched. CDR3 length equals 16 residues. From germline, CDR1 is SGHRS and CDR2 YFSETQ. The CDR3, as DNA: TGCGCCAGCAGCGGGACTAGCGGGGGGAACCAAGAGACCCAGTACTTC. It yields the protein CASSGTSGGNQETQYF.

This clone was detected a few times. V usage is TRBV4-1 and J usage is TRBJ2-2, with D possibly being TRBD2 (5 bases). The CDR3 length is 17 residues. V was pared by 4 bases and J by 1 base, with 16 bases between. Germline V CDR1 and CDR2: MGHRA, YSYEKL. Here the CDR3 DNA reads TGCGCCAGCAGCCCCCCTTTGTTAGCGAGGAACACCGGGGAGCTGTTTTTT. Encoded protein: CASSPPLLARNTGELFF.